The entry that follows covers one T cell receptor (beta chain) sequence. It has no known antigen specificity. No much larger clonotype is one base removed from it; base qualities were not supplied. This sample is drawn from a study of blood T cell repertoires in COVID-19 (dated by TCRdb to the early 2020s). Turning to the overall study: Samples covering the acute and convalescent phases of COVID-19 were provided by collaborators in the United States, Italy and Spain. The sample metadata nearly always contained a de-identified subject ID, COVID-19 status, age in years and sex. Where available, HLA class I and class II types were taken from metadata supplied by the sample provider and were not determined by assay-based typing. Samples came from the ongoing ImmuneRACE study (first 160 participants) plus 1,254 subjects from 6 global collaborators. Subjects who had been exposed to COVID-19, were actively infected with it, or had recovered from it provided the deeply sampled blood TCRbeta repertoires that made up the dataset. The material from the prospective study consisted of cDNA or gDNA derived from T cells, B-cell-depleted T cells, or PBMCs. The repertoires were released in a freely available public database intended as a resource for research on the immune response to SARS-CoV-2. Study-level results and caveats: The quantity of clinical and demographic metadata differed by source and by participant and was supplied without curation.

Collaborating institutions collected whole blood in K2EDTA tubes following their own protocols. For TCRbeta analysis, collaborator samples were shipped as frozen whole blood, as isolated PBMCs, or as DNA extracted from either sample type. V is cut by 1 base and J by 2 bases, and the space between the germline ends is 15 bases. Its CDR3 holds 16 amino acids, cysteine through phenylalanine. Just the 48-base CDR3 DNA is kept, in frame starting at base 1. The germline V gene yields MNHNS for CDR1 and SASEGT for CDR2. The immunoSEQ Assay, a bias-controlled multiplex PCR, was used to amplify TCRbeta CDR3 regions from genomic DNA. In the paper's pipeline: The number of nucleated cells in each sample was estimated by amplification of reference gene primers within the assay. To quantify the absolute abundance of each unique TCRbeta CDR3 rearrangement, sequence reads were collapsed and filtered. For each sample, productive Simpson clonality was calculated as the square root of Simpson's diversity index over productive rearrangements. As stored in TCRdb, this immuneACCESS dataset retains in-frame rearrangements with V and J assigned. A fraction of the clones does not appear; measured against another copy, unresolved V genes explain less than half of the discrepancy, and the remainder lacks a known reason. Clone size and the V and J calls come from that table; the DNA yielded D and trimming. The sample includes approximately 120,000 clones, with roughly 83% observed a single time. Roughly 35% of the sample goes to the ten largest clones.

The specimen sequenced was peripheral blood. The chain links TRBV6-1 with TRBJ2-7; 6 matching bases give a weak D call of TRBD1. This TCR derives from a man in his forties or fifties with active or convalescent COVID-19. Read as DNA, the sequence is TGTGCCAGCAGTGAAGAGGGAACAGGGCCCCCCTACGAGCAGTACTTC. The translation is CASSEEGTGPPYEQYF.